The 6 T cell receptor beta chains listed next were all sequenced from one sample in a study of tumor and adjacent non-tumor tissue in lung cancer. A modified ARM-PCR protocol with three rounds of nested PCR amplified TCRbeta. MiXCR was run by TCRdb on the multiplex PCR reads, yielding one entry per CDR3 protein. The top ten clones hold 20% to 25% of a sample with over 85,000 distinct CDR3 sequences, 84% of them seen once. This sample's RNA came from whole unsorted tissue. Sequenced material: lung tumor tissue. Receptor source: a man between 70 and 80 years old with non-small cell lung cancer.

CDR3 sequence: CASSLGGVGYNEQYF. The CDR3, as DNA: TGTGCCAGCAGTTTGGGAGGGGTCGGGTACAACGAGCAGTACTTC. The V call is TRBV28, the J call TRBJ2-7, with 7 bases identical to TRBD2. The CDR3 covers 15 residues. The germline gives CDR1 MDHEN, CDR2 SYDVKM. V trimming: 3 bases; J trimming: 5 bases; junction bases outside the gene matches: 10.

Of note for this clonotype: At one end the junction does not follow the germline gene, possibly because of a read error. V is TRBV12-3 or TRBV12-4 and J is TRBJ1-1, with TRBD1 matching over 10 bases. The CDR3 spans 15 residues. This chain's CDR3 is CASSPRGTGDFESFF. The CDR3 DNA reads as TGCGCCAGCAGTCCCCGGGGGACAGGGGATTTTGAATCTTTCTTC.

For this clonotype: The junction does not match germline at one end; this may be a read error. V usage is TRBV28 and J usage is TRBJ1-6, with D uncertain. This CDR3 spans 12 amino acids. Germline CDR1 is MDHEN and CDR2 is SYDVKM. Here the CDR3 reads CVSRMAYSPLHF. The CDR3 DNA sequence: TGTGTCAGCAGGATGGCTTACTCACCCCTCCACTTT.

A remark on this clonotype: The conserved final phenylalanine or tryptophan is absent from the CDR3, which likely points to a read error. This rearrangement joins TRBV6-2 or TRBV6-3 to TRBJ2-2; D is perhaps TRBD1 or TRBD2 (6 bases each). CDR1 MNHEY and CDR2 SVGEGT come from the germline V gene. The CDR3 is 15 amino acids. CDR3 sequence: CVGRGGKANTRELFI. DNA of the CDR3: TGTGTCGGCAGAGGGGGGAAGGCGAACACCCGGGAGCTGTTTATT.

A word on this clonotype: The CDR3 does not close with the conserved phenylalanine or tryptophan, likely indicating a read error. The DNA is omitted, as the CDR3 cannot be located on it reliably, and the CDR3 follows TCRdb's listing. The chain joins TRBV12-3 or TRBV12-4 to TRBJ2-5; no check of the table's D call, TRBD2, against the DNA was made. Ends included, the CDR3 has 15 residues. The CDR3 is CAGSGLAGVVKTQHS.

As to this clonotype: The conserved phenylalanine or tryptophan normally closing the CDR3 is absent here, so this likely arose from a read error. This chain links TRBV6-1 with TRBJ2-2; D ambiguous. Germline lookup yields CDR1 MNHNS and CDR2 SASEGT. This CDR3 region has 14 residues. CDR3 sequence (DNA): TGTGCCAGCTGTGAATTGATGGGCACCGGGGAGCTGTTTATT. Its translation is CASCELMGTGELFI.